This TCR beta chain was captured by sequencing in a study of CD8 T cells in Susac syndrome. Trimming took off 1 base at V and 2 bases at J, with 9 bases between the two ends. Germline CDR1 reads LNHDA; CDR2 reads SQIVND (reference sequence). The CDR3 extends over 15 amino acids. From blood CD8+ and CD4+ T cells, the TCR beta chain was sequenced. Random hexamers were used to reverse transcribe the RNA input (roughly 0.5 to 1 ug). An immunoSEQ multiplex PCR generated amplified TCR beta CDR3 products spanning 54 Vbeta and 13 Jbeta. TCRdb independently ran MiXCR on the immunoSEQ multiplex PCR reads; one entry per CDR3 protein. Of some 160,000 distinct CDR3 sequences in the sample, 92% were seen once.

The J gene is TRBJ2-1, the V gene TRBV19, with no clear D. Sequenced input: CD4+ T cells from PBMCs. This TCR came from a human donor in good health. This CDR3 reads CASSIGQSTYNEQFF. As DNA, the CDR3 is TGTGCCAGTAGTATAGGGCAGTCCACCTACAATGAGCAGTTCTTC.